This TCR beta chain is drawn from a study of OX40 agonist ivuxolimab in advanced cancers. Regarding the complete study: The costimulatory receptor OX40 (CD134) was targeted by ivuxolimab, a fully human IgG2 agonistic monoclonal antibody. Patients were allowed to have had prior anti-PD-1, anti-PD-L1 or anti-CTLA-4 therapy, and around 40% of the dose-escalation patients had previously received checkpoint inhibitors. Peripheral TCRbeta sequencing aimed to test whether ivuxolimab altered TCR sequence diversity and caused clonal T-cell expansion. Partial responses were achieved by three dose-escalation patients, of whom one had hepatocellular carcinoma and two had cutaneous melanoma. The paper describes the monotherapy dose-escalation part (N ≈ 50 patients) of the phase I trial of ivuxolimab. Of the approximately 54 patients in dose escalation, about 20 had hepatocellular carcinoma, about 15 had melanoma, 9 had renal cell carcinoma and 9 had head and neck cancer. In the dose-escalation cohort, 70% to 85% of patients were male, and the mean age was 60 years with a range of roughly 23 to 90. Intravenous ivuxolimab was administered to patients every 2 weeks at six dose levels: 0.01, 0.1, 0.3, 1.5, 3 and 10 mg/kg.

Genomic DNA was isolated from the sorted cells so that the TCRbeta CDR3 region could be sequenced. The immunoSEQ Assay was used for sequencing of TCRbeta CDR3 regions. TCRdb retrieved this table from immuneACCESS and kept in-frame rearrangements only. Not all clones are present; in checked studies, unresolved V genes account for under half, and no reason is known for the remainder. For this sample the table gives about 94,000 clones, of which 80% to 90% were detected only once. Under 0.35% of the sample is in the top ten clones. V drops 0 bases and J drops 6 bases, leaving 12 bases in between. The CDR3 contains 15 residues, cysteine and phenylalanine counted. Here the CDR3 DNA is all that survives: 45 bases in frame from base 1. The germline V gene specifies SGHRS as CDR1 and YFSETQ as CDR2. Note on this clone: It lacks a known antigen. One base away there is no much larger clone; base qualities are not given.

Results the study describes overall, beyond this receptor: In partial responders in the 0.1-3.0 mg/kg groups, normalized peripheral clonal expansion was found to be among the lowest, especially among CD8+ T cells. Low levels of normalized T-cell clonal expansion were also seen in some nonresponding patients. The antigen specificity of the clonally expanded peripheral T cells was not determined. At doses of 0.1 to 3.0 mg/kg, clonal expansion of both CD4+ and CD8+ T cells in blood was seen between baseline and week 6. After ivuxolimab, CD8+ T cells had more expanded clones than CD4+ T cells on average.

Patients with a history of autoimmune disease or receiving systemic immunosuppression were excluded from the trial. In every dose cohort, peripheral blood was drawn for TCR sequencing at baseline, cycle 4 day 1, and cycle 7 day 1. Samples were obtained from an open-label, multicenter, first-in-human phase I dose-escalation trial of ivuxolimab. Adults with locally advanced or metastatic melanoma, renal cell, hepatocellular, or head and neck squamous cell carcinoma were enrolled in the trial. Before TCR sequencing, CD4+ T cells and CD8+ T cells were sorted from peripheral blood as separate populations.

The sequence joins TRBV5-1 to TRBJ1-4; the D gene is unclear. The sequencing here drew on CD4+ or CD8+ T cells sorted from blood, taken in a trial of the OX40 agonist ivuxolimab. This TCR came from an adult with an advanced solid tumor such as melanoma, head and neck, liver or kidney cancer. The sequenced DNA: TGCGCCAGCAGCTTGGGAGGGTGGAAAGATGAAAAACTGTTTTTT. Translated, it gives CASSLGGWKDEKLFF.